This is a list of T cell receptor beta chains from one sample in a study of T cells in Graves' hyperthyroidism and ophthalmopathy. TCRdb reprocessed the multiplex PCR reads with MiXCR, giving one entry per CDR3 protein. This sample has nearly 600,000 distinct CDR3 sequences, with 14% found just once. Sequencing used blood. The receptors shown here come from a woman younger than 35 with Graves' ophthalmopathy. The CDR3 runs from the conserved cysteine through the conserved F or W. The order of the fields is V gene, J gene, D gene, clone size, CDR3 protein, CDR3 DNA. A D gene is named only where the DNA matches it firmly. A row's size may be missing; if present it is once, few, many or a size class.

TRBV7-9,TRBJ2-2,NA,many,CASSSPGNTGELFF,TGTGCCAGCAGCTCTCCAGGGAACACCGGGGAGCTGTTTTTT
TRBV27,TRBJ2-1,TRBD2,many,CASSLWTGTSGRVEQFF,TGTGCCAGCAGTTTATGGACCGGGACTAGCGGGAGAGTGGAGCAGTTCTTC
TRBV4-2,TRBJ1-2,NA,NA,CASSQDLTAARSYGYTF,TGTGCCAGCAGCCAAGACCTTACAGCTGCGAGGTCCTATGGCTACACCTTC
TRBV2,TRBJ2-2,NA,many,CASSEPGLSGELFF,TGTGCCAGCAGTGAACCCGGACTGTCCGGGGAGCTGTTTTTT
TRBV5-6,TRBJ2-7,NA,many,CASSAGGEQYF,TGTGCCAGCAGCGCTGGGGGCGAGCAGTACTTC
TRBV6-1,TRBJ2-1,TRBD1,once,CASSPGTGRYNEQFF,TGTGCCAGCAGTCCCGGGACAGGGCGCTACAATGAGCAGTTCTTC
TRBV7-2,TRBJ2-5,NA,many,CASSLGGSRSGQETQYF,TGTGCCAGCAGCTTAGGGGGTAGTCGGAGTGGGCAAGAGACCCAGTACTTC
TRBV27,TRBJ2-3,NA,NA,CASSLFPTSSTDTQYF,TGTGCCAGCAGTTTATTCCCCACCTCTAGCACAGATACGCAGTATTTT
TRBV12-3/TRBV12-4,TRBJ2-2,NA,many,CASSLPPSTGELFF,TGTGCCAGCAGTTTACCCCCAAGCACCGGGGAGCTGTTTTTT
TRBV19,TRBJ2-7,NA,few,CASSPPGRDSYEQYF,TGTGCCAGTAGTCCCCCGGGACGGGACTCCTACGAGCAGTACTTC
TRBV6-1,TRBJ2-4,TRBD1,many,CASNPGQGENIQYF,TGTGCCAGCAACCCGGGACAGGGGGAAAACATTCAGTACTTC
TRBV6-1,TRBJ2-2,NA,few,CASTYTRDSGELFF,TGTGCCAGCACCTACACCAGGGATTCCGGGGAGCTGTTTTTT
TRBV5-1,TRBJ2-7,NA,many,CASSLEGYYEQYF,TGCGCCAGCAGCTTGGAGGGCTACTACGAGCAGTACTTC
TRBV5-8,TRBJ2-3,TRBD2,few,CASSSKSAGGPDTQYF,TGTGCCAGCAGCTCGAAGTCAGCGGGAGGGCCCGATACGCAGTATTTT
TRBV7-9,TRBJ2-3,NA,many,CASSLVQFQNTQYF,TGTGCCAGCAGCCTAGTACAATTTCAGAATACGCAGTATTTT
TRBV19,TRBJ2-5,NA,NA,CASSIGPERKTQYF,TGTGCCAGTAGTATCGGTCCAGAGAGGAAGACCCAGTACTTC
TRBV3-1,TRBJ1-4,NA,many,CASSLSLNEKLFF,TGTGCCAGCAGCCTCAGCCTTAATGAAAAACTGTTTTTT
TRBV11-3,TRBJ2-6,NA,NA,CASSERVGGANVLTF,TGTGCCAGCAGTGAACGGGTGGGAGGGGCCAACGTCCTGACTTTC
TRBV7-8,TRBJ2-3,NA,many,CASSLAESPTDTQYF,TGTGCCAGCAGCTTAGCAGAATCCCCCACAGATACGCAGTATTTT
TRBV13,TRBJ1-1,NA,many,CASSPWGGQDTEAFF,TGTGCCAGCAGCCCCTGGGGTGGGCAGGACACTGAAGCTTTCTTT
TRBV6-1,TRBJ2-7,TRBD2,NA,CASSLQAGGRYEQYF,TGTGCCAGCAGCCTGCAGGCTGGCGGGAGGTACGAGCAGTACTTC
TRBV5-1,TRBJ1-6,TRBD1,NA,CASSWGTGGSSSPLHF,TGCGCCAGCAGCTGGGGGACAGGGGGCTCGTCCTCACCCCTCCACTTT
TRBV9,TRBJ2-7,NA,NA,CASSVEGVGTYEQYF,TGTGCCAGCAGCGTAGAGGGAGTAGGAACCTACGAGCAGTACTTC
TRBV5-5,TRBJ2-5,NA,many,CASSLGHSQETQYF,TGTGCCAGCAGCTTAGGACACAGTCAAGAGACCCAGTACTTC
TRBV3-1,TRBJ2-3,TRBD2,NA,CASSLLAGGETDTQYF,TGTGCCAGCAGTTTACTAGCGGGAGGCGAGACAGATACGCAGTATTTT
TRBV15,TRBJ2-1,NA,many,CATSRPQRYNEQFF,TGTGCCACCAGCCGCCCTCAGCGGTACAATGAGCAGTTCTTC
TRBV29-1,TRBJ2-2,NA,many,CSVEDLRNTGELFF,TGCAGCGTTGAAGACCTCAGGAACACCGGGGAGCTGTTTTTT
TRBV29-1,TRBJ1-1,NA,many,CSVEGGGTNTEAFF,TGCAGCGTTGAAGGGGGGGGGACGAACACTGAAGCTTTCTTT
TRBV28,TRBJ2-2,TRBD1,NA,CASHPTGTGGFGELFF,TGTGCCAGCCACCCGACCGGGACAGGGGGCTTCGGGGAGCTGTTTTTT
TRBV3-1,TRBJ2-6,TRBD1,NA,CASSHEQGTFSGANVLTF,TGTGCCAGCAGCCATGAACAGGGGACATTCTCTGGGGCCAACGTCCTGACTTTC